This TCR beta chain emerged from a study of shared clonotypes between healthy human individuals. Study results and limitations: A few donors had roughly 5.2% of their naive CD4 clonotypes in common. Rarefaction gave evidence that sorted-subset sequencing remained incomplete despite large depth.

Libraries were prepared by immunoSEQ multiplex PCR; TCRdb keeps only in-frame clonotypes and omits some of them. This table has some 1,900,000 clones, roughly 95% appearing once. This clone has a single count. Its antigen is not known. Looked up from germline, CDR1 is SGHRS and CDR2 is YFSETQ. V was pared by 0 bases and J by 1 base, with 14 bases between. This CDR3 comprises 18 residues. Cells designated naive CD8 were CD45RO-negative and were positively selected for CCR7, with terminally differentiated effector memory CD45RA+ cells excluded. Participating donors were healthy, HIV-negative adults free of recent acute infections or vaccinations.

The rearrangement uses TRBV5-1 and TRBJ2-6, with D unresolved. This TCR was sampled from a man between 18 and 29 years old in good health. Sequencing was carried out using naive CD8+ T cells sorted from blood. The CDR3 sequence: CASSLDGSTASGANVLTF. CDR3 bases: TGCGCCAGCAGCTTGGACGGCTCGACGGCGTCTGGGGCCAACGTCCTGACTTTC.